This is a list of T cell receptor beta chains from one sample in a study of blood T cells in healthy people across ages. TCRdb reanalysed the 5' RACE reads using MiXCR and keeps one entry per CDR3 protein. The sample consists of 650,000 to 800,000 distinct CDR3 sequences, 40% to 50% of them appearing once. Source material: blood. The receptors derive from a man in his 60s in good health. Both conserved end residues are part of each CDR3. A D gene is named only where the DNA matches it firmly. Expanded clones are given a class, and other clones once, few, many or no size at all.

CDR3 | DNA | J | D | size | V
CASSQDESSGGENIQYF | TGCGCCAGCAGCCAAGATGAGAGTAGCGGGGGCGAAAACATTCAGTACTTC | TRBJ2-4 | TRBD2 | . | TRBV4-1
CSARVYGSVSDTQYF | TGCAGTGCTAGAGTTTACGGGTCCGTTTCAGATACGCAGTATTTT | TRBJ2-3 | . | . | TRBV20-1
CASSYLSGRDSFIYEQYF | TGTGCCAGCAGCTACTTGAGCGGGCGGGACAGTTTCATTTACGAGCAGTACTTC | TRBJ2-7 | . | . | TRBV5-6
CASGSLTYEQYF | TGTGCCTCAGGATCCCTTACCTACGAGCAGTACTTC | TRBJ2-7 | . | . | TRBV30
CASSYLGLNTEAFF | TGTGCCAGCAGTTACTTGGGTTTGAACACTGAAGCTTTCTTT | TRBJ1-1 | . | few | TRBV6-2/TRBV6-3
CASSLDRGGQPQHF | TGTGCCAGCAGCCTAGACAGGGGTGGTCAGCCCCAGCATTTT | TRBJ1-5 | TRBD1 | . | TRBV6-5
CASSKSAAYEQYF | TGTGCCAGCAGCAAGAGTGCCGCCTACGAGCAGTACTTC | TRBJ2-7 | . | . | TRBV7-9
CASSYPDRVQYF | TGTGCCAGCAGTTACCCGGACAGGGTCCAGTACTTC | TRBJ2-7 | TRBD1 | . | TRBV6-2/TRBV6-3
CASSQDVAGGSYEQYF | TGCGCCAGCAGCCAAGATGTCGCTGGGGGGAGCTACGAGCAGTACTTC | TRBJ2-7 | . | . | TRBV4-3
CASSLAAGEPDTQYF | TGCGCCAGCAGCTTGGCGGCAGGGGAACCAGATACGCAGTATTTT | TRBJ2-3 | . | . | TRBV5-1
CASSVGVLQPQHF | TGTGCCAGCAGCGTAGGGGTTCTTCAGCCCCAGCATTTT | TRBJ1-5 | . | . | TRBV9
CASSEDRGYKNIQYF | TGTGCCAGCTCCGAAGACAGGGGGTACAAAAACATTCAGTACTTC | TRBJ2-4 | TRBD1 | once | TRBV18
CAWSYDSIRSYEQYF | TGTGCCTGGAGTTATGACAGTATTCGGAGCTACGAGCAGTACTTC | TRBJ2-7 | . | . | TRBV30
CASSLWGTDDEQYF | TGTGCCAGCAGCTTATGGGGGACGGACGACGAGCAGTACTTC | TRBJ2-7 | . | few | TRBV5-8
CASSLRPGNQPQHF | TGTGCCAGCAGTCTTCGGCCAGGCAATCAGCCCCAGCATTTT | TRBJ1-5 | . | . | TRBV27